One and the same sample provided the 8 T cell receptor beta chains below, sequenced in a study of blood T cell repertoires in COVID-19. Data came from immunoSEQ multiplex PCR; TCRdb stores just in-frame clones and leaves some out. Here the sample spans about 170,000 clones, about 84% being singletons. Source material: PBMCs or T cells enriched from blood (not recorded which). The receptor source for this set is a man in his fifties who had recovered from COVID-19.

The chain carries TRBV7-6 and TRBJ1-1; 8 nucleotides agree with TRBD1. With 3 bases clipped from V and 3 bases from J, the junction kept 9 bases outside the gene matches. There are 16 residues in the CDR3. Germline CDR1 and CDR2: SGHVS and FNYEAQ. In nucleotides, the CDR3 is TGTGCCAGCAGCTTCATGGCAGGGGGCACGGACACTGAAGCTTTCTTT. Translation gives CASSFMAGGTDTEAFF. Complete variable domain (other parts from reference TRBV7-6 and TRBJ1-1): GAGVSQSPRYKVTKRGQDVALRCDPISGHVSLYWYRQALGQGPEFLTYFNYEAQQDKSGLPNDRFSAERPEGSISTLTIQRTEQRDSAMYRCASSFMAGGTDTEAFFGQGTRLTVV.

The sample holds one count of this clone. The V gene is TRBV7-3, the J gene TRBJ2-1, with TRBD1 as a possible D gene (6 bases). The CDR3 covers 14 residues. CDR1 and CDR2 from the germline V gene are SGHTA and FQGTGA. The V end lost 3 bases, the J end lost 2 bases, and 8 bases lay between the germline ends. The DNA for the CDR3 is TGTGCCAGCAGCTTCGCAGGGGCCTACAATGAGCAGTTCTTC. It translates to CASSFAGAYNEQFF.

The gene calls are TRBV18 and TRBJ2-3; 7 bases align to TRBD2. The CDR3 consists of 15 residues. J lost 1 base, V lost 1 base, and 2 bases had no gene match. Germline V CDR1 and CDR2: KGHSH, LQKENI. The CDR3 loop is CASSPLSGGTDTQYF. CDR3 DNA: TGTGCCAGCTCACCACTGAGCGGGGGCACAGATACGCAGTATTTT.

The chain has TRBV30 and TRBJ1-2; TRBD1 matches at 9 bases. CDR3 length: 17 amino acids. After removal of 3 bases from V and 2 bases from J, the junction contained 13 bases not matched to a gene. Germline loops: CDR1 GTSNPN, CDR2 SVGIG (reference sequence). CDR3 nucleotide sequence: TGTGCCTGGAGGGGACCCGGGACAGGGCCAAAAAACTATGGCTACACCTTC. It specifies CAWRGPGTGPKNYGYTF.

The CDR3 coding sequence is TGCAGCGTTGAGGAGGCTAGCTCTGGAAACACCATATATTTT. It is translated as CSVEEASSGNTIYF. The chain is built from TRBV29-1 and TRBJ1-3; the D is unclear. There are 14 residues in the CDR3. CDR1 is SQVTM, CDR2 ANQGSEA, per germline. Between the trimmed V and J ends, which lost 3 bases and 0 bases, there was a span of 9 bases.

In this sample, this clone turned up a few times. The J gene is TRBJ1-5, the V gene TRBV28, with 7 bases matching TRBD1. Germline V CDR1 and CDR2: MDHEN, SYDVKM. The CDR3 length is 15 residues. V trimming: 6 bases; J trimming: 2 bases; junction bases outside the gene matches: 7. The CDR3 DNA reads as TGTGCCAGCAGGCGACAGGGAATGGGCAATCAGCCCCAGCATTTT. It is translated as CASRRQGMGNQPQHF.

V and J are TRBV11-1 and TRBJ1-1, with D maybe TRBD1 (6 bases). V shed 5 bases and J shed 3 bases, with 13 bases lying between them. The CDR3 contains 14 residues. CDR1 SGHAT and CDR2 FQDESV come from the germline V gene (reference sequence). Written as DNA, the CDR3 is TGTGCCAGCAGCAGGGGAGGGGGACACACTGAAGCTTTCTTT. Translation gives CASSRGGGHTEAFF.

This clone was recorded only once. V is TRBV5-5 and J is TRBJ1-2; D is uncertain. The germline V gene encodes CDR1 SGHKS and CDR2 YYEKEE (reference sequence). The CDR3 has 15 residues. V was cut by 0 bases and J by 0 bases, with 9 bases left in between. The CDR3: CASSLGAGTNYGYTF. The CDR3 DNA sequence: TGTGCCAGCAGCTTGGGTGCGGGTACTAACTATGGCTACACCTTC. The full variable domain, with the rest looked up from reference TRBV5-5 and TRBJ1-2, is DAGVTQSPTHLIKTRGQQVTLRCSPISGHKSVSWYQQVLGQGPQFIFQYYEKEERGRGNFPDRFSARQFPNYSSELNVNALLLGDSALYLCASSLGAGTNYGYTFGSGTRLTVV.